A selection of T cell receptor beta chains follows, all from one sample in a study of cytomegalovirus exposure and HLA in healthy donors. Clones were sequenced by immunoSEQ multiplex PCR, and TCRdb holds only the in-frame ones, with some missing. In the table there are 200,000 to 250,000 clones, 75% to 85% of which are singletons. Material for sequencing was PBMCs. These receptors were taken from an older woman in good health and CMV-seropositive. Both conserved end residues are part of each CDR3. D genes are given only for firm matches. Not every row has a clone size; where given, it reads once, few, many or a size class.

d_gene: NA
v_gene: TRBV7-2
j_gene: TRBJ2-5
abundance: NA
CDR3nt: TGTGCCAGCAGCAAACAACAGGGAGTTTGGGAGACCCAGTACTTC
CDR3aa: CASSKQQGVWETQYF

d_gene: TRBD1
v_gene: TRBV6-5
j_gene: TRBJ2-4
abundance: NA
CDR3nt: TGTGCCAGCAGACCGACAGGGACCAAAAACATTCAGTACTTC
CDR3aa: CASRPTGTKNIQYF

d_gene: NA
v_gene: TRBV4-1
j_gene: TRBJ1-5
abundance: NA
CDR3nt: TGCGCCAGCAGCCAAGATGAGGCCCCGGTTCAGCTCCAGCATTTT
CDR3aa: CASSQDEAPVQLQHF

d_gene: TRBD1
v_gene: TRBV6-1
j_gene: TRBJ1-2
abundance: NA
CDR3nt: TGTGCCAGCAGTGCCGAGGGACAGGGGAGGGGCTACACCTTC
CDR3aa: CASSAEGQGRGYTF

d_gene: NA
v_gene: TRBV21-1
j_gene: TRBJ2-1
abundance: NA
CDR3nt: TGTGCCAGCAGCAAAGCTCGAACTCACCCCTACAATGAGCAGTTCTTC
CDR3aa: CASSKARTHPYNEQFF

d_gene: NA
v_gene: TRBV7-3
j_gene: TRBJ1-6
abundance: NA
CDR3nt: TGTGCCAGCAGCCCAGGGCTCAATTCACCCCTCCACTTT
CDR3aa: CASSPGLNSPLHF

d_gene: TRBD1
v_gene: TRBV19
j_gene: TRBJ1-5
abundance: NA
CDR3nt: TGTGCCAGTAGTATGGACAGGGTGAGCAATCAGCCCCAGCATTTT
CDR3aa: CASSMDRVSNQPQHF

d_gene: TRBD2
v_gene: TRBV28
j_gene: TRBJ2-1
abundance: NA
CDR3nt: TGTGCCAGCAGTTACCAACTAGCGGGGCTAAATTACAATGAGCAGTTCTTC
CDR3aa: CASSYQLAGLNYNEQFF

d_gene: NA
v_gene: TRBV10-3
j_gene: TRBJ2-5
abundance: NA
CDR3nt: TGTGCCATCAGTGCCGTGGCAGCGGGCGGGCAAGAGACCCAGTACTTC
CDR3aa: CAISAVAAGGQETQYF

d_gene: NA
v_gene: TRBV6-5
j_gene: TRBJ1-1
abundance: few
CDR3nt: TGTGCCAGCACTATGACCGGGGGTACTGAAGCTTTCTTT
CDR3aa: CASTMTGGTEAFF

d_gene: TRBD2
v_gene: TRBV28
j_gene: TRBJ2-7
abundance: NA
CDR3nt: TGTGCCAGCAGACTCGGGACTAGCGGGGGGACCTCCTACGAGCAGTACTTC
CDR3aa: CASRLGTSGGTSYEQYF

d_gene: TRBD2
v_gene: TRBV9
j_gene: TRBJ2-7
abundance: NA
CDR3nt: TGTGCCAGCAGCGTAGGAGCGGGGGCGTACGAGCAGTACTTC
CDR3aa: CASSVGAGAYEQYF

d_gene: TRBD1
v_gene: TRBV28
j_gene: TRBJ2-7
abundance: NA
CDR3nt: TGTGCCAGCAGTTCGGGACAGATGTGGCACGAGCAGTACTTC
CDR3aa: CASSSGQMWHEQYF

d_gene: NA
v_gene: TRBV27
j_gene: TRBJ2-3
abundance: NA
CDR3nt: TGTGCCAGCAGTCCCGACCGGGTAATCACAGATACGCAGTATTTT
CDR3aa: CASSPDRVITDTQYF

d_gene: TRBD1
v_gene: TRBV4-1
j_gene: TRBJ1-2
abundance: NA
CDR3nt: TGCGCCAGCAGCCAAGGGCACACGTACAGGGGGAACGTTAACTATGGCTACACCTTC
CDR3aa: CASSQGHTYRGNVNYGYTF

d_gene: NA
v_gene: TRBV5-1
j_gene: TRBJ1-5
abundance: NA
CDR3nt: TGCGCCAGCAGCTTGGGCAGGGGCAATCAGCCCCAGCATTTT
CDR3aa: CASSLGRGNQPQHF

d_gene: TRBD2
v_gene: TRBV19
j_gene: TRBJ2-3
abundance: NA
CDR3nt: TGTGCCAGTAGTATAGATGCGAGCGGGAGGGTAGCAGATACGCAGTATTTT
CDR3aa: CASSIDASGRVADTQYF

d_gene: NA
v_gene: TRBV11-2
j_gene: TRBJ2-5
abundance: NA
CDR3nt: TGTGCCAGCAGCTTTTCTGGAGGGAGGAGGGAGACCCAGTACTTC
CDR3aa: CASSFSGGRRETQYF

d_gene: NA
v_gene: TRBV5-1
j_gene: TRBJ1-3
abundance: few
CDR3nt: TGCGCCAGCAGCCCAGGGGCAACTGGAAACACCATATATTTT
CDR3aa: CASSPGATGNTIYF

d_gene: NA
v_gene: TRBV11-2
j_gene: TRBJ1-1
abundance: NA
CDR3nt: TGTGCCAGCAGCAGCGACAGGAACACTGAAGCTTTCTTT
CDR3aa: CASSSDRNTEAFF

d_gene: NA
v_gene: TRBV9
j_gene: TRBJ1-4
abundance: NA
CDR3nt: TGTGCCAGCACCAAGGACAGCCTCTCAACTAATGAAAAACTGTTTTTT
CDR3aa: CASTKDSLSTNEKLFF

d_gene: TRBD1
v_gene: TRBV18
j_gene: TRBJ1-1
abundance: few
CDR3nt: TGTGCCAGCTCATCCGGGACAGGTAATGAAGCTTTCTTT
CDR3aa: CASSSGTGNEAFF

d_gene: NA
v_gene: TRBV5-6
j_gene: TRBJ2-3
abundance: few
CDR3nt: TGTGCCAGCAGCTGGGGGGGCAGAGGTGGAGATACGCAGTATTTT
CDR3aa: CASSWGGRGGDTQYF

d_gene: NA
v_gene: TRBV7-6
j_gene: TRBJ1-5
abundance: NA
CDR3nt: TGTGCCAGCAGCTTAGGGACAGCCGGTTTTTATAGCAATCAGCCCCAGCATTTT
CDR3aa: CASSLGTAGFYSNQPQHF

d_gene: TRBD2
v_gene: TRBV14
j_gene: TRBJ2-1
abundance: NA
CDR3nt: TGTGCCAGCAGCGAAACGACTAGCGGGCGCGAGCAGTTCTTC
CDR3aa: CASSETTSGREQFF

d_gene: NA
v_gene: TRBV19
j_gene: TRBJ2-3
abundance: NA
CDR3nt: TGTGCCAGTAGTGGGGGGTGGGCCACAGATACGCAGTATTTT
CDR3aa: CASSGGWATDTQYF

d_gene: NA
v_gene: TRBV19
j_gene: TRBJ1-2
abundance: few
CDR3nt: TGTGCCAGTAGAGACCCAGGGGAAGCTGGCTACACCTTC
CDR3aa: CASRDPGEAGYTF

d_gene: NA
v_gene: TRBV30
j_gene: TRBJ1-2
abundance: NA
CDR3nt: TGTGCCTGGAGTGTTGGAGGAGGGACTAACTATGGCTACACCTTC
CDR3aa: CAWSVGGGTNYGYTF

d_gene: NA
v_gene: TRBV10-3
j_gene: TRBJ2-1
abundance: NA
CDR3nt: TGTGCCATCAGTCTGTCGGGAGAACGGGTCTACAATGAGCAGTTCTTC
CDR3aa: CAISLSGERVYNEQFF

d_gene: NA
v_gene: TRBV29-1
j_gene: TRBJ2-5
abundance: NA
CDR3nt: TGCAGCGTTGATAACGGGTTCCAAGAGACCCAGTACTTC
CDR3aa: CSVDNGFQETQYF

d_gene: NA
v_gene: TRBV7-9
j_gene: TRBJ2-7
abundance: NA
CDR3nt: TGTGCCAGCAGCCCCCTTTCGGGGTGGGGGTACTTC
CDR3aa: CASSPLSGWGYF

d_gene: TRBD1
v_gene: TRBV18
j_gene: TRBJ1-5
abundance: NA
CDR3nt: TGTGCCAGCTCAACGGTCGGACAGGGCAATCAGCCCCAGCATTTT
CDR3aa: CASSTVGQGNQPQHF

d_gene: TRBD2
v_gene: TRBV5-1
j_gene: TRBJ2-5
abundance: once
CDR3nt: TGCGCCAGCAGCTTGGGCCTAGCGGGGGCCTTAAAAGAGACCCAGTACTTC
CDR3aa: CASSLGLAGALKETQYF

d_gene: TRBD1
v_gene: TRBV7-8
j_gene: TRBJ1-1
abundance: few
CDR3nt: TGTGCCAGCAGCTTGAGACAGGGGCCTGAAGCTTTCTTT
CDR3aa: CASSLRQGPEAFF

d_gene: NA
v_gene: TRBV2
j_gene: TRBJ2-7
abundance: NA
CDR3nt: TGTGCCAGCGGGCAGGGCCCCTACGAGCAGTACTTC
CDR3aa: CASGQGPYEQYF

d_gene: TRBD1
v_gene: TRBV18
j_gene: TRBJ1-2
abundance: NA
CDR3nt: TGTGCCAGCTCACCACGGGTGGAGTACAGGGGAAACTCTAACTATGGCTACACCTTC
CDR3aa: CASSPRVEYRGNSNYGYTF

d_gene: NA
v_gene: TRBV7-9
j_gene: TRBJ1-4
abundance: NA
CDR3nt: TGTGCCAGCAACACCGGGACACCTGCAACTAATGAAAAACTGTTTTTT
CDR3aa: CASNTGTPATNEKLFF

d_gene: NA
v_gene: TRBV6-1
j_gene: TRBJ2-2
abundance: NA
CDR3nt: TGTGCCAGCACCCTGGGGGGGGGCCCAAACGGGGAGCTGTTTTTT
CDR3aa: CASTLGGGPNGELFF

d_gene: TRBD2
v_gene: TRBV18
j_gene: TRBJ2-7
abundance: NA
CDR3nt: TGTGCCAGCTCACCGGGGACTAGCGGCTACGAGCAGTACTTC
CDR3aa: CASSPGTSGYEQYF

d_gene: TRBD2
v_gene: TRBV7-8
j_gene: TRBJ2-7
abundance: few
CDR3nt: TGTGCCAGCAGCAAAGCGGGAATCTACGAGCAGTACTTC
CDR3aa: CASSKAGIYEQYF

d_gene: NA
v_gene: TRBV5-8
j_gene: TRBJ1-2
abundance: few
CDR3nt: TGTGCCAGCAGCTTCAAGGGGACAAATGTCCCTGGCTACACCTTC
CDR3aa: CASSFKGTNVPGYTF

d_gene: NA
v_gene: TRBV6-1
j_gene: TRBJ2-3
abundance: NA
CDR3nt: TGTGCCAGCAGTGAGGTCCTGAGTAGCACAGATACGCAGTATTTT
CDR3aa: CASSEVLSSTDTQYF

d_gene: TRBD1
v_gene: TRBV18
j_gene: TRBJ2-2
abundance: NA
CDR3nt: TGTGCCAGCTCTCCACCCGGGACAGGCAAGGCCGGGGAGCTGTTTTTT
CDR3aa: CASSPPGTGKAGELFF

d_gene: NA
v_gene: TRBV18
j_gene: TRBJ2-3
abundance: NA
CDR3nt: TGTGCCAGCTCACCATCCTCAGCGCGGGCAACAGATACGCAGTATTTT
CDR3aa: CASSPSSARATDTQYF

d_gene: NA
v_gene: TRBV10-3
j_gene: TRBJ1-5
abundance: NA
CDR3nt: TGTGCCATCAGTGAGTCGGTAGTCGGGAATCAGCCCCAGCATTTT
CDR3aa: CAISESVVGNQPQHF

d_gene: NA
v_gene: TRBV9
j_gene: TRBJ2-5
abundance: NA
CDR3nt: TGTGCCAGCAGCGAAGGAGGGACCCAGTACTTC
CDR3aa: CASSEGGTQYF

d_gene: NA
v_gene: TRBV19
j_gene: TRBJ2-1
abundance: NA
CDR3nt: TGTGCCAGCCGGCCGGAGTACTCCTACAATGAGCAGTTCTTC
CDR3aa: CASRPEYSYNEQFF

d_gene: TRBD1
v_gene: TRBV11-1
j_gene: TRBJ1-5
abundance: NA
CDR3nt: TGTGCCAGCAGCCAAGACAGGGGGCAGCCCCAGCATTTT
CDR3aa: CASSQDRGQPQHF

d_gene: NA
v_gene: TRBV2
j_gene: TRBJ2-7
abundance: NA
CDR3nt: TGTGCCAGCAGTCTAGGACACTTCTACGAGCAGTACTTC
CDR3aa: CASSLGHFYEQYF

d_gene: NA
v_gene: TRBV18
j_gene: TRBJ1-1
abundance: NA
CDR3nt: TGTGCCAGCTCAACGGTAACAGTAAACACTGAAGCTTTCTTT
CDR3aa: CASSTVTVNTEAFF

d_gene: TRBD2
v_gene: TRBV19
j_gene: TRBJ2-3
abundance: once
CDR3nt: TGTGCCAGTAGTATCATAGCGGGAGGGCCAGGGGATACGCAGTATTTT
CDR3aa: CASSIIAGGPGDTQYF

d_gene: NA
v_gene: TRBV30
j_gene: TRBJ1-2
abundance: NA
CDR3nt: TGTGCCTGGAGCCCCCAGGGGAATGGCTACACCTTC
CDR3aa: CAWSPQGNGYTF

d_gene: TRBD1
v_gene: TRBV19
j_gene: TRBJ2-7
abundance: NA
CDR3nt: TGTGCCAGTAGTATTGGGGGACAGGGTGGCTACGAGCAGTACTTC
CDR3aa: CASSIGGQGGYEQYF

d_gene: NA
v_gene: TRBV27
j_gene: TRBJ2-7
abundance: once
CDR3nt: TGTGCCAGCAGTTTATGGGAGCGGTTCTACGAGCAGTACTTC
CDR3aa: CASSLWERFYEQYF

d_gene: TRBD2
v_gene: TRBV2
j_gene: TRBJ2-1
abundance: NA
CDR3nt: TGTGCCAGCAGCCCCCGGACTAGCGGGGTCTGGGATGAGCAGTTCTTC
CDR3aa: CASSPRTSGVWDEQFF

d_gene: TRBD2
v_gene: TRBV7-7
j_gene: TRBJ2-1
abundance: NA
CDR3nt: TGTGCCAGCAGCTTCCACCTGGGGGGGAATGAGCAGTTCTTC
CDR3aa: CASSFHLGGNEQFF

d_gene: NA
v_gene: TRBV4-2
j_gene: TRBJ1-2
abundance: once
CDR3nt: TGTGCCAGCAGCCGACTCTACGAGGAGAGCAGTGGCTACACCTTC
CDR3aa: CASSRLYEESSGYTF

d_gene: NA
v_gene: TRBV2
j_gene: TRBJ1-5
abundance: NA
CDR3nt: TGTGCCAGCAGTGAAGCGCGAGGATATAGCAATCAGCCCCAGCATTTT
CDR3aa: CASSEARGYSNQPQHF

d_gene: NA
v_gene: TRBV15
j_gene: TRBJ1-2
abundance: NA
CDR3nt: TGTGCCACCAGCAGAGATCGCGGGGGGCTGGGTATAAGCTACACCTTC
CDR3aa: CATSRDRGGLGISYTF